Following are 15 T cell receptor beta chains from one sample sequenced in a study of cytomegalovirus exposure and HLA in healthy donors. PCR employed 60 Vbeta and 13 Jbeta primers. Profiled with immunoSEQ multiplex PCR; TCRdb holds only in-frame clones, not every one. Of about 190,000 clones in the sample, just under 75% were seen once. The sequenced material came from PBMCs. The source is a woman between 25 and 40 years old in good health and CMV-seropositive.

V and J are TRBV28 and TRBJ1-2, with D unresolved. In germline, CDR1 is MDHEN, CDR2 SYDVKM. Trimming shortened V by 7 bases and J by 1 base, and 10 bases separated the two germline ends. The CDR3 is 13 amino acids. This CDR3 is CASTLGLNYGYTF. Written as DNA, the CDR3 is TGTGCCAGCACCCTTGGGCTTAACTATGGCTACACCTTC.

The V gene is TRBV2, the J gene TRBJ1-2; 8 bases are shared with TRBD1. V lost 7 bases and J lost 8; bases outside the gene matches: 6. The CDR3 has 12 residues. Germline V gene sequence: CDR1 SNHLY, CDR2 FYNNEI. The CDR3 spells CASNPDRDGYTF. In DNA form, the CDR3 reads TGTGCCAGCAACCCGGACAGGGACGGCTACACCTTC.

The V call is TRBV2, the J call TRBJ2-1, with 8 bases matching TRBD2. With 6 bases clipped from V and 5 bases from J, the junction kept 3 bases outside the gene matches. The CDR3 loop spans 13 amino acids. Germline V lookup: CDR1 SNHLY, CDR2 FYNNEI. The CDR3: CASRTSAHNEQFF. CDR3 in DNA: TGTGCCAGCAGGACTAGCGCCCACAATGAGCAGTTCTTC.

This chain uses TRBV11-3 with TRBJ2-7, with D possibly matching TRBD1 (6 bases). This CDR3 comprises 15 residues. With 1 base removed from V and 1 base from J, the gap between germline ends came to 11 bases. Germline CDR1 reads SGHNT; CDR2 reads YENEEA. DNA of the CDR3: TGTGCCAGCAGCTTAGGGCCAGGGGAATCCTACGAGCAGTACTTC. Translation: CASSLGPGESYEQYF.

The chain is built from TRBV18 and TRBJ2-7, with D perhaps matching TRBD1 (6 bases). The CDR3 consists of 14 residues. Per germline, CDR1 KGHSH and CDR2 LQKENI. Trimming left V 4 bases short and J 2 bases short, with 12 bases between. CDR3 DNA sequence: TGTGCCAGCTCACAATCAGGGGACCCCTACGAGCAGTACTTC. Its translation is CASSQSGDPYEQYF.

Here the CDR3 reads CASSDLERTDTQYF. For the CDR3, the DNA is TGCGCCAGCAGTGATCTCGAGCGCACAGATACGCAGTATTTT. V gene TRBV10-2 combines with J gene TRBJ2-3; D not resolved. The V and J ends lost 3 bases and 1 base respectively, with 8 bases between them. The CDR3 loop spans 14 amino acids. CDR1 is WSHSY and CDR2 is SAAADI in the germline V gene.

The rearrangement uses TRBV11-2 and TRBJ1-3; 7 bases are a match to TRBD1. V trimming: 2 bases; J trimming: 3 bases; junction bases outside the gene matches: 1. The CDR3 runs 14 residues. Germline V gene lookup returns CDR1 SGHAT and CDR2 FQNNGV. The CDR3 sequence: CASSLQGGGNTIYF. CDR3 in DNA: TGTGCCAGCAGCTTACAGGGGGGTGGAAACACCATATATTTT.

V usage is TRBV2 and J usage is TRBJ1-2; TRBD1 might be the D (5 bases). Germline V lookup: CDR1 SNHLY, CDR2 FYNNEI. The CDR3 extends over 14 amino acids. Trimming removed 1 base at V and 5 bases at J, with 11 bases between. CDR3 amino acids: CASSEVRTLYGYTF. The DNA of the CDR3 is TGTGCCAGCAGTGAAGTTCGGACACTATATGGCTACACCTTC.

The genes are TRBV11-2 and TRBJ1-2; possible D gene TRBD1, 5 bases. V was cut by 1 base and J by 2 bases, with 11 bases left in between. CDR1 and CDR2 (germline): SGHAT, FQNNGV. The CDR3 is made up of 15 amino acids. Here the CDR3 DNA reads TGTGCCAGCAGCTTAGTACACAGGACGAACTATGGCTACACCTTC. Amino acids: CASSLVHRTNYGYTF.

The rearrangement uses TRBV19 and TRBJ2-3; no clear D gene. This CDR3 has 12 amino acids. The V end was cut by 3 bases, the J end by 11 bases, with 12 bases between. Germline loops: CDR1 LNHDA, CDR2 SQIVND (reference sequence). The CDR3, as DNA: TGTGCCAGTAGTATTTCTCCAGATTGGCAGTATTTT. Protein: CASSISPDWQYF.

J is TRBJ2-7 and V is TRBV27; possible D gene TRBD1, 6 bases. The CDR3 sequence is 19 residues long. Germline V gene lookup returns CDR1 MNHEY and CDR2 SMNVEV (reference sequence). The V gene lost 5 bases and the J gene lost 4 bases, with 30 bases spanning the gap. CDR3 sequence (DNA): TGTGCCAGCAGTGCCCCCGGGACAAAACCGGGATTACCCCTTTACGAGCAGTACTTC. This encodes CASSAPGTKPGLPLYEQYF.

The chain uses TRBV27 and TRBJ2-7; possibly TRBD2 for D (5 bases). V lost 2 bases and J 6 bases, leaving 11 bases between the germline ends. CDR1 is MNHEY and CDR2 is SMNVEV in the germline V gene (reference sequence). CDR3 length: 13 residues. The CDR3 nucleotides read TGTGCCAGCAGTTTAAAGCTGAGCGGCGAGCAGTACTTC. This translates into CASSLKLSGEQYF.

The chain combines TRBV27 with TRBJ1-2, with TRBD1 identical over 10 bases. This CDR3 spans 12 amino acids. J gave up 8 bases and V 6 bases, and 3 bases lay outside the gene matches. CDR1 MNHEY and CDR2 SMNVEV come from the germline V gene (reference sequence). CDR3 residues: CASRTGGGGYTF. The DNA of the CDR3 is TGTGCCAGCAGGACAGGGGGCGGAGGCTACACCTTC.

CDR3 sequence: CASSLTDRGRTGELFF. The CDR3 DNA is TGCGCCAGCAGCTTGACTGACAGGGGGCGGACCGGGGAGCTGTTTTTT. This chain joins TRBV5-1 and TRBJ2-2, with 10 bases that match TRBD1. The V segment lost 1 base and the J segment 5 bases; nucleotides outside the gene matches: 5. The germline gives CDR1 SGHRS, CDR2 YFSETQ. The CDR3 totals 16 residues. The variable domain in full, with the rest retrieved from reference TRBV5-1 and TRBJ2-2, is KAGVTQTPRYLIKTRGQQVTLSCSPISGHRSVSWYQQTPGQGLQFLFEYFSETQRNKGNFPGRFSGRQFSNSRSEMNVSTLELGDSALYLCASSLTDRGRTGELFFGEGSRLTVL.

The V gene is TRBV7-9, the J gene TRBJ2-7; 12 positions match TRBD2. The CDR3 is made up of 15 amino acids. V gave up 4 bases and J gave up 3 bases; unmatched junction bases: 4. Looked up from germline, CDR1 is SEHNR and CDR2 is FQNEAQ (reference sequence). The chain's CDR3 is CASSSPTSGSYEQYF. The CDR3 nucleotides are TGTGCCAGCAGCTCTCCGACTAGCGGGAGCTACGAGCAGTACTTC.